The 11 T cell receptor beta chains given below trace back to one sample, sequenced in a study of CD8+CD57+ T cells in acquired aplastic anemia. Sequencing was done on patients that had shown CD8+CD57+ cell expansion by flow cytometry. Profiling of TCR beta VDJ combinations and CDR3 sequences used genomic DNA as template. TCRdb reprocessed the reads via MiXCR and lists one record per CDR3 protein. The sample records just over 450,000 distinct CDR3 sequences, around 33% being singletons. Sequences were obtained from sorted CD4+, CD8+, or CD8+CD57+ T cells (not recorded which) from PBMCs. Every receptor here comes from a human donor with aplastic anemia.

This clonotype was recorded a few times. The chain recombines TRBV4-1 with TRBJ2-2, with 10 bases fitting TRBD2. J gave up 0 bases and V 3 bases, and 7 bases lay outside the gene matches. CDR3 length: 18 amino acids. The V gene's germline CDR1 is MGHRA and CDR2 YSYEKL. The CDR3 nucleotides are TGCGCCAGCAGCCAGGAACCGGGACTAGCGACGAACACCGGGGAGCTGTTTTTT. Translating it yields CASSQEPGLATNTGELFF.

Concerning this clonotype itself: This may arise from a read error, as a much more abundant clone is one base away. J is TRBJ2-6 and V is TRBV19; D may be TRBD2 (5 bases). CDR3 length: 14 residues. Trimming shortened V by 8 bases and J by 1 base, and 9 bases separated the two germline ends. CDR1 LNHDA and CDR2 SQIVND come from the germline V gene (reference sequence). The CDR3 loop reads CASWRGSGANVLTF. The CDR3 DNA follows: TGTGCCAGTTGGAGAGGGTCTGGGGCCAACGTCCTGACTTTC.

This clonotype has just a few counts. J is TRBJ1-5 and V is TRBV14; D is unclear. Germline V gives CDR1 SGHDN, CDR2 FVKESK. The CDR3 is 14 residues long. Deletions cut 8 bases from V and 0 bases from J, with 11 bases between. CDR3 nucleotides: TGTGCCAGCTCTCATTACCATAGCAATCAGCCCCAGCATTTT. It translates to CASSHYHSNQPQHF.

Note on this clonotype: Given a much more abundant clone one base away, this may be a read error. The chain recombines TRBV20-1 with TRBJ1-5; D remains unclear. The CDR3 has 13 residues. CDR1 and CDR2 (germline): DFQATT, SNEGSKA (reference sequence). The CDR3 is CSASVRESQPRHF. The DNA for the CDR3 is TGCAGTGCTAGTGTGCGGGAGAGTCAGCCCCGGCATTTT.

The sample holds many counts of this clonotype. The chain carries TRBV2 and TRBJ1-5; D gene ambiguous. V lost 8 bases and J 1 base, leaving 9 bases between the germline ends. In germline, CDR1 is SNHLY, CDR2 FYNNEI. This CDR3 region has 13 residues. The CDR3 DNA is TGTGCCAGCGGTCTAGACAGCAATCAGCCCCAGCATTTT. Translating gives CASGLDSNQPQHF.

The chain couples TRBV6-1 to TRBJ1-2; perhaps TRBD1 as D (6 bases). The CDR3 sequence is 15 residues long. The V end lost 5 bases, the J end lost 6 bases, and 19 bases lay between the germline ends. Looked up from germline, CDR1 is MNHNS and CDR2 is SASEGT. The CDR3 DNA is TGTGCCAGCAGTCAGGGGACGAGGGGAGGGAATGGCTACACCTTC. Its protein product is CASSQGTRGGNGYTF.

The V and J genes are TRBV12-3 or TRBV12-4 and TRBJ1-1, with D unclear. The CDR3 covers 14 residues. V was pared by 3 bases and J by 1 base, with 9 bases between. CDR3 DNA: TGTGCCAGCAGTTTTGTGGTAGAGAACACTGAAGCTTTCTTT. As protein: CASSFVVENTEAFF.

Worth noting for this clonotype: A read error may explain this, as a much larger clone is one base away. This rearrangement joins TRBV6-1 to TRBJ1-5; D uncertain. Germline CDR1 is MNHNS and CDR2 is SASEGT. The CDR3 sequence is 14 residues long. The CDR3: CASRDLFSNQPQHF. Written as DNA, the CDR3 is TGTGCCAGCCGTGACCTATTTAGCAATCAGCCCCAGCATTTT.

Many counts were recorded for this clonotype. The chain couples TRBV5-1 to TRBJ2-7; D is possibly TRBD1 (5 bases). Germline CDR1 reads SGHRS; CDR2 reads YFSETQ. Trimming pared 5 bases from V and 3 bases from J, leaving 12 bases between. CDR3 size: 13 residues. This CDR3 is CASRSGQDYEQYF. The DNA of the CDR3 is TGCGCCAGCAGATCAGGGCAGGACTACGAGCAGTACTTC.

The CDR3 is CAISGGEGSDYGYTF. CDR3 DNA: TGTGCCATCAGTGGGGGAGAGGGGAGCGACTATGGCTACACCTTC. This chain connects TRBV10-3 to TRBJ1-2, with D perhaps matching TRBD1 (5 bases). Germline CDR1 reads ENHRY; CDR2 reads SYGVKD. V was cut by 4 bases and J by 3 bases, with 15 bases left in between. This CDR3 contains 15 residues.

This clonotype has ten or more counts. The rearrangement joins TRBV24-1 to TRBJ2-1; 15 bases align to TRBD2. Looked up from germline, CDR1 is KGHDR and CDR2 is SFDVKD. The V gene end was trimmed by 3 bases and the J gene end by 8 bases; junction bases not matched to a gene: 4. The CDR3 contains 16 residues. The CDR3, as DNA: TGTGCCACCAGTGATCCGGGACTAGCGGGAGGCTATGAGCAGTTCTTC. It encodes CATSDPGLAGGYEQFF.